Below, 7 T cell receptor beta chains from the same sample are listed, as sequenced in a study of T cell changes during pregnancy in multiple sclerosis. Measured with immunoSEQ multiplex PCR; TCRdb has only the in-frame clones, and not every one. This table holds about 51,000 clones, roughly 94% found once. The material sequenced was CD4+ T cells from peripheral blood mononuclear cells, taken in the second trimester of pregnancy. These receptors were collected from a female donor with multiple sclerosis, enrolled in a pregnancy study.

This chain uses TRBV11-2 with TRBJ2-5; TRBD2 matches at 7 bases. V dropped 5 bases and J dropped 5; count of bases not matched to a gene: 8. CDR1 and CDR2 from the germline V gene are SGHAT and FQNNGV. The CDR3 totals 14 residues. Here the CDR3 reads CASSRTTSYETQYF. Here the CDR3 DNA reads TGTGCCAGCAGCCGTACGACTAGCTACGAGACCCAGTACTTC.

The CDR3 loop is CASSLFRRNRETTGELFF. CDR3 in DNA: TGTGCCAGCAGCTTATTTAGACGAAACAGGGAGACCACCGGGGAGCTGTTTTTT. The V and J genes are TRBV7-9 and TRBJ2-2, with a possible D match to TRBD1 (6 bases). The V and J ends lost 2 bases and 4 bases respectively, with 20 bases between them. The CDR3 spans 18 residues. Looked up from germline, CDR1 is SEHNR and CDR2 is FQNEAQ (reference sequence).

CDR3 in DNA: TGCGCCAGCAGTCAATCCACCCCGGAGGGTTATCAGCCCCAGCATTTT. Protein product: CASSQSTPEGYQPQHF. The chain employs TRBV23-1 and TRBJ1-5; D not certain. TRBV23-1 is classed as an ORF, of uncertain function. The CDR3 loop spans 16 amino acids. V was clipped by 0 bases and J by 5 bases, with 14 bases between them.

The CDR3 DNA sequence: TGTGCCAGCAGCTGGGGACCGGGAGGAGCGAGCAATCAGCCCCAGCATTTT. Protein: CASSWGPGGASNQPQHF. The chain couples TRBV5-6 to TRBJ1-5; possible D gene TRBD1, 5 bases. The CDR3 has 17 amino acids. With 3 bases removed from V and 1 base from J, the gap between germline ends came to 17 bases. Looked up from germline, CDR1 is SGHDT and CDR2 is YYEEEE. The whole variable domain, remainder taken from reference TRBV5-6 and TRBJ1-5, is DAGVTQSPTHLIKTRGQQVTLRCSPKSGHDTVSWYQQALGQGPQFIFQYYEEEERQRGNFPDRFSGHQFPNYSSELNVNALLLGDSALYLCASSWGPGGASNQPQHFGDGTRLSIL.

The chain combines TRBV5-6 with TRBJ2-5; TRBD1 might be the D (6 bases). The J call could be wrong; TRBJ2-7 is a better fit for the DNA end. The CDR3 is 13 amino acids. CDR1 SGHDT and CDR2 YYEEEE come from the germline V gene. CDR3 nucleotide sequence: TGTGCCAGCAGCATAGGACAGCCCTACGAGCAGTACTTC. This translates into CASSIGQPYEQYF.

The CDR3 nucleotides read TGTGCCAGCAGTTCGCAAGGGACAGGGTTCATGAACACTGAAGCTTTCTTT. Amino acids: CASSSQGTGFMNTEAFF. The V call is TRBV27, the J call TRBJ1-1; the match to TRBD1 covers 9 bases. Germline trimming cut 4 bases from V and 0 bases from J; bases unmatched to any gene: 9. This CDR3 is built from 17 residues. CDR1 and CDR2 from the germline V gene are MNHEY and SMNVEV (reference sequence).

The chain links TRBV7-6 to TRBJ1-2, with 9 bases that match TRBD1. This CDR3 comprises 14 residues. Germline V gives CDR1 SGHVS, CDR2 FNYEAQ. Trimming removed 4 bases from V and 7 bases from J; junction bases left unmatched: 7. CDR3 sequence (DNA): TGTGCCAGCAGCTCCCGGACAGGGGACCGTGGCTACACCTTC. This translates into CASSSRTGDRGYTF.